One sample yielded the 6 T cell receptor beta chains listed below, sequenced in a study of blood T cell repertoires in COVID-19. Sequencing used immunoSEQ multiplex PCR; TCRdb keeps in-frame clones, though not all of them. The sample records approximately 83,000 clones, about 76% being singletons. The sample was peripheral blood. The receptors shown here come from a woman aged 80 or over with acute or convalescent COVID-19.

In its sample, this clone was seen a few times. The V gene is TRBV10-3, the J gene TRBJ2-7; no clear D gene. Germline CDR1 is ENHRY and CDR2 is SYGVKD. V was cut by 10 bases and J by 3 bases, with 22 bases left in between. The length of the CDR3 is 15 residues. The CDR3 sequence: CATFHGENYNYEQYF. In DNA, the CDR3 is TGTGCCACATTTCACGGAGAAAACTACAACTACGAGCAGTACTTC.

The table lists this clone with a few counts. V usage is TRBV19 and J usage is TRBJ2-7; 8 nucleotides line up with TRBD1. The CDR3 has 11 residues. Trimming cost V 7 bases and J 6 bases; bases outside gene matches: 2. CDR1 is LNHDA, CDR2 SQIVND, per germline (reference sequence). CDR3 coding DNA: TGTGCCAGTAAGGACAGGGTCGAGCAGTACTTC. This translates into CASKDRVEQYF.

J is TRBJ1-6 and V is TRBV5-1; TRBD1 matches at 8 bases. Germline assignment: CDR1 SGHRS and CDR2 YFSETQ. With 2 bases clipped from V and 10 bases from J, the junction kept 5 bases outside the gene matches. This CDR3 comprises 14 residues. CDR3 in amino acids: CASSFQGAESPLHF. CDR3 coding DNA: TGCGCCAGCAGCTTTCAGGGGGCGGAATCACCCCTCCACTTT.

The chain links TRBV7-9 to TRBJ1-6; the D is unclear. V dropped 5 bases and J dropped 10 bases, with 12 bases sitting between them. The CDR3 is 13 residues long. CDR1 is SEHNR and CDR2 is FQNEAQ in the germline V gene (reference sequence). Here the CDR3 DNA reads TGTGCCAGCAGCGGTCGGGAAAAGTCACCCCTCCACTTT. Amino acid sequence: CASSGREKSPLHF.

CDR3: CASSLETGANYGYTF. The CDR3 DNA follows: TGTGCCAGCAGTTTAGAGACAGGGGCCAACTATGGCTACACCTTC. V gene TRBV28 combines with J gene TRBJ1-2; TRBD1 matches at 8 bases. This CDR3 comprises 15 residues. Per germline, CDR1 MDHEN and CDR2 SYDVKM. The V and J ends lost 2 bases and 2 bases, in that order; junction bases with no gene match: 4.

V usage is TRBV27 and J usage is TRBJ1-2; TRBD1 matches at 9 bases. With V trimmed by 0 bases and J by 0 bases, 11 bases remained unmatched. Germline V gene lookup returns CDR1 MNHEY and CDR2 SMNVEV (reference sequence). CDR3 length: 19 amino acids. The CDR3 bases are TGTGCCAGCAGTTTATCTTCACAGGGGGCTCTGGCTTCTAACTATGGCTACACCTTC. This sequence encodes CASSLSSQGALASNYGYTF.